This T cell receptor (beta chain) comes out of a study of CD8 T cells in Susac syndrome. Regarding the study as a whole: The study conceded that relatively few individuals underwent its TCR sequencing and HLA analysis.

Turning to this clonotype: The antigen is undetermined.

A quantity of roughly 0.5 to 1 ug RNA underwent reverse transcription using random hexamers. Amplification of TCR beta CDR3 used immunoSEQ multiplex PCR across 54 Vbeta and 13 Jbeta. TCRdb reprocessed the immunoSEQ multiplex PCR reads with MiXCR, giving one entry per CDR3 protein. Seen here are 190,000 or so distinct CDR3 sequences, more than 90% observed once, and the top ten hold roughly 0.094%. This CDR3 is 14 amino acids long. The V gene lost 4 bases and the J gene lost 0 bases, with 8 bases spanning the gap. CDR1 and CDR2 (germline): SGHNT, YYREEE (reference sequence). CD8+ and CD4+ T cells from blood underwent TCR beta sequencing. Negative isolation yielded CD8+ and CD4+ T cells; FACS enriched TEMRA cells.

The sequenced material came from CD4+ T cells from PBMCs. The chain employs TRBV5-4 and TRBJ1-3, with D tentatively TRBD1 (6 bases). The origin of this receptor is a human donor with multiple sclerosis. In nucleotides, the CDR3 is TGTGCCAGCAGCCCAGGGGCCTCTGGAAACACCATATATTTT. Its translation: CASSPGASGNTIYF. The whole variable domain, filled in from reference TRBV5-4 and TRBJ1-3, reads ETGVTQSPTHLIKTRGQQVTLRCSSQSGHNTVSWYQQALGQGPQFIFQYYREEENGRGNFPPRFSGLQFPNYSSELNVNALELDDSALYLCASSPGASGNTIYFGEGSWLTVV.